Below, one T cell receptor beta chain is given with its context. This clonotype has just a few counts. No antigen is known for it. No much larger clonotype is one base removed from it; base qualities were not supplied. Ends trimmed: V by 2 bases, J by 0 bases; bases unmatched to a gene: 5. CDR1 is given as MRHNA and CDR2 as SNTAGT, both from the germline V gene. Its CDR3 holds 17 amino acids, cysteine through phenylalanine. Only CDR3 DNA remains: 51 bases, in frame from the first base. The entry originates in a study of CD8+CD57+ T cells in acquired aplastic anemia listed by TCRdb under 2018. In the study overall: On average, sorted CD4+ and CD8+ cells yielded approximately 3 ug of extracted DNA, with a range of about 0.17 to 27.4 ug. CD8+CD57+ expansion was defined as frequency above the mean frequency observed in healthy subjects. Overall study outcomes, separate from this receptor: Some 30 CD8+ CDR3 sequences were shared between patients and controls but appeared highly expressed in patients and within their immunodominant clones. CD8+ Simpson's diversity did not differ significantly between patients and healthy controls (P=0.060).

TCR beta VDJ combination and CDR3 sequence profiling used genomic DNA as the template. TCR repertoire sequencing was run on an Illumina HiSeq 2000. As for how the authors treated the data: TRBV/TRBJ rearrangement plots, CDR3 size and DJ length profiles, and Simpson's diversity index were used to assess repertoires. The immunodominant clone was defined as the most abundant DNA sequence in deep sequencing data. CDR3 amino acid sequences were screened for sharing across subjects and compared with published repertoires and the VDJdb database. The raw public reads went through TCRdb reprocessing: fastp at Q25, MiXCR clone calling, in-frame beta chains kept. Identical CDR3 proteins give one entry, which carries the most common genes and DNA. These V and J calls rely on TCRdb rather than the paper's analysis. The sample data list hundreds of thousands of distinct CDR3 sequences, and about a third of these were observed just once. The biggest ten clones account for under 0.95% of the sample.

The patients picked for sequencing were ones in whom flow cytometry had shown an expansion of CD8+CD57+ cells. Every patient had a diagnosis of severe acquired aplastic anemia based on International Study of Aplastic Anemia and Agranulocytosis and Camitta criteria. No patient had received any therapy when blood was sampled. In this study, sorted CD4+ and CD8+ T cells from the blood of healthy subjects and of severe aplastic anemia patients had their TCR repertoires deep-sequenced. In the USA, patient enrollment took place under clinicaltrials.gov protocols 00001620, 01623167, 00001397, 00071045, 00081523 and 00961064. Ficoll-Paque density gradient centrifugation was used to isolate peripheral blood mononuclear cells. CD4+ and CD8+ T cells were sorted by FACS or magnetic beads before DNA extraction.

The material sequenced was sorted CD4+, CD8+, or CD8+CD57+ T cells (not recorded which) from PBMCs. The chain is assembled from TRBV6-4 and TRBJ2-3; 10 central bases correspond to TRBD2. The sequence came from a human donor with aplastic anemia. The sequence in DNA is TGTGCCAGCAGTGACCCCTTAGCGGGGGGCAGCACAGATACGCAGTATTTT. Translated, it gives CASSDPLAGGSTDTQYF.